This TCR beta chain was sequenced during a study of control samples from healthy donors and cancer patients. Sequenced by immunoSEQ multiplex PCR; TCRdb stores in-frame clones only, minus some. In the table there are around 100,000 clones, more than 85% of which are singletons. Trimming shortened V by 4 bases and J by 3 bases, and 7 bases separated the two germline ends. CDR1 and CDR2 from the germline V gene are MNHEY and SMNVEV (reference sequence). CDR3 length equals 13 residues. The count of this clone is one. The TCR was taken from a woman between 45 and 65 years old in good health. The sample comprised blood. V and J are TRBV27 and TRBJ1-5; D remains unclear. The DNA of the CDR3 is TGTGCCAGCAGTTCAGCGTACAATCAGCCCCAGCATTTT. Amino acids: CASSSAYNQPQHF.